This T cell receptor beta chain was captured by sequencing in a study of T cell responses to AZD1222 COVID-19 vaccine. Study-level background: Second-dose schedules of about 4 or about 12 weeks were combined.

The V gene lost 2 bases and the J gene lost 3 bases, with 10 bases spanning the gap. CDR1 and CDR2 from the germline V gene are LGHNA and YNFKEQ. The CDR3 is 14 residues long. With respect to this clone: Antigen specificity is unknown.

TCRdb keeps only in-frame clones here, not all; method: immunoSEQ multiplex PCR. Of about 150,000 clones in the sample, roughly 94% are singletons; the top ten hold 0.95% to 1.5%. Regarding the study as a whole: Spike-wide vaccine-associated CD4 TCRs dominated at 160-218 and 743-854.

The specimen comprised peripheral blood, sampled on day 0 of AZD1222 vaccination. The genes are TRBV4-2 and TRBJ1-2; D uncertain. The receptor comes from an adult in good health. CDR3 nucleotides: TGTGCCAGCAGCCAAAGTGCAGAGTACTATGGCTACACCTTC. Encoded protein: CASSQSAEYYGYTF.